This entry lists 9 T cell receptor beta chains sequenced from one sample in a study of blood T cell repertoires in COVID-19. The data were produced by immunoSEQ multiplex PCR, yet TCRdb's version contains in-frame clones alone and is incomplete. Of fewer than 250,000 clones listed, more than 75% are singletons. The sequenced material came from PBMCs or T cells enriched from blood (not recorded which). The receptor set was obtained from a woman aged 45-65 years who had recovered from COVID-19.

The genes are TRBV30 and TRBJ1-2; D perhaps matches TRBD1 (6 bases). V lost 2 bases, J lost 8 bases, and 18 bases lay in between. This CDR3 comprises 14 residues. Germline V CDR1 and CDR2: GTSNPN, SVGIG (reference sequence). The CDR3: CAWSSGAGGVGYTF. The CDR3 DNA sequence: TGTGCCTGGAGTTCAGGGGCTGGGGGTGTAGGCTACACCTTC.

This clone was observed a few times. The rearrangement joins TRBV6-1 to TRBJ1-5, with TRBD1 as a possible D gene (5 bases). Germline V gene lookup returns CDR1 MNHNS and CDR2 SASEGT. This CDR3 is 16 amino acids long. V was clipped by 2 bases and J by 1 base, with 12 bases between them. CDR3 sequence (DNA): TGTGCCAGCAGTGAATTTCAGGGATCAAGCAATCAGCCCCAGCATTTT. Protein sequence: CASSEFQGSSNQPQHF.

This sequence joins TRBV4-3 and TRBJ2-6, with D unresolved. CDR1 and CDR2 from the germline V gene are LGHNA and YSLEER. Trimming took 2 bases from V and 0 from J, leaving 8 bases between them. This CDR3 spans 16 amino acids. The CDR3 DNA follows: TGCGCCAGCAGCCAAACACAAACCTCTGGGGCCAACGTCCTGACTTTC. Translated: CASSQTQTSGANVLTF.

V is TRBV6-5 and J is TRBJ2-2, with 9 bases aligning to TRBD1. Trimming cost V 10 bases and J 4 bases; bases outside gene matches: 10. There are 15 residues in the CDR3. The germline V gene encodes CDR1 MNHEY and CDR2 SVGAGI. The CDR3 sequence is CAIPGQGRVTGELFF. CDR3 DNA: TGTGCCATACCGGGACAGGGCCGGGTCACCGGGGAGCTGTTTTTT.

V usage is TRBV27 and J usage is TRBJ2-7; 9 nucleotides align to TRBD1. Germline assignment: CDR1 MNHEY and CDR2 SMNVEV (reference sequence). The CDR3 is made up of 14 amino acids. J was trimmed by 2 bases and V by 5 bases; bases with no gene match: 4. The CDR3 is CASSHRGPPYEQYF. Written as DNA, the CDR3 is TGTGCCAGCAGTCACAGGGGGCCCCCCTACGAGCAGTACTTC.

The chain is built from TRBV7-2 and TRBJ2-1, with 12 bases lining up with TRBD2. Looked up from germline, CDR1 is SGHTA and CDR2 is FQGNSA. This CDR3 contains 18 residues. Trimming removed 1 base from V and 0 bases from J; junction bases left unmatched: 4. For the CDR3, the DNA is TGTGCCAGCAGCTTAGAAGGACTAGCGGGGTTCTCCTACAATGAGCAGTTCTTC. Its protein is CASSLEGLAGFSYNEQFF.

This clone was seen only once. This chain connects TRBV2 to TRBJ1-2; possibly TRBD1 for D (5 bases). There are 15 residues in the CDR3. The germline CDR1 and CDR2 sequences are SNHLY and FYNNEI. V was shortened by 1 base and J by 2 bases, with 11 bases between the two germline ends. The CDR3: CASSEGRGANYGYTF. The CDR3 DNA is TGTGCCAGCAGTGAAGGAAGGGGCGCAAACTATGGCTACACCTTC.

This clone was seen once. The chain recombines TRBV11-3 with TRBJ1-1; 10 bases agree with TRBD1. Trimming cost V 5 bases and J 6 bases; bases outside gene matches: 6. The CDR3 runs 14 residues. The germline gives CDR1 SGHNT, CDR2 YENEEA. The CDR3 spells CASSGTTGGSEAFF. The CDR3 region has the DNA TGTGCCAGCAGCGGGACGACAGGGGGCTCTGAAGCTTTCTTT.

The chain carries TRBV7-9 and TRBJ1-4; 7 bases line up with TRBD1. Germline V gives CDR1 SEHNR, CDR2 FQNEAQ (reference sequence). CDR3 length equals 18 residues. J was trimmed by 6 bases and V by 4 bases; bases with no gene match: 17. For the CDR3, the DNA is TGTGCCAGCAGCTCACCAACAAACCGGGACAGCAAGGATGAAAAACTGTTTTTT. It is translated as CASSSPTNRDSKDEKLFF.